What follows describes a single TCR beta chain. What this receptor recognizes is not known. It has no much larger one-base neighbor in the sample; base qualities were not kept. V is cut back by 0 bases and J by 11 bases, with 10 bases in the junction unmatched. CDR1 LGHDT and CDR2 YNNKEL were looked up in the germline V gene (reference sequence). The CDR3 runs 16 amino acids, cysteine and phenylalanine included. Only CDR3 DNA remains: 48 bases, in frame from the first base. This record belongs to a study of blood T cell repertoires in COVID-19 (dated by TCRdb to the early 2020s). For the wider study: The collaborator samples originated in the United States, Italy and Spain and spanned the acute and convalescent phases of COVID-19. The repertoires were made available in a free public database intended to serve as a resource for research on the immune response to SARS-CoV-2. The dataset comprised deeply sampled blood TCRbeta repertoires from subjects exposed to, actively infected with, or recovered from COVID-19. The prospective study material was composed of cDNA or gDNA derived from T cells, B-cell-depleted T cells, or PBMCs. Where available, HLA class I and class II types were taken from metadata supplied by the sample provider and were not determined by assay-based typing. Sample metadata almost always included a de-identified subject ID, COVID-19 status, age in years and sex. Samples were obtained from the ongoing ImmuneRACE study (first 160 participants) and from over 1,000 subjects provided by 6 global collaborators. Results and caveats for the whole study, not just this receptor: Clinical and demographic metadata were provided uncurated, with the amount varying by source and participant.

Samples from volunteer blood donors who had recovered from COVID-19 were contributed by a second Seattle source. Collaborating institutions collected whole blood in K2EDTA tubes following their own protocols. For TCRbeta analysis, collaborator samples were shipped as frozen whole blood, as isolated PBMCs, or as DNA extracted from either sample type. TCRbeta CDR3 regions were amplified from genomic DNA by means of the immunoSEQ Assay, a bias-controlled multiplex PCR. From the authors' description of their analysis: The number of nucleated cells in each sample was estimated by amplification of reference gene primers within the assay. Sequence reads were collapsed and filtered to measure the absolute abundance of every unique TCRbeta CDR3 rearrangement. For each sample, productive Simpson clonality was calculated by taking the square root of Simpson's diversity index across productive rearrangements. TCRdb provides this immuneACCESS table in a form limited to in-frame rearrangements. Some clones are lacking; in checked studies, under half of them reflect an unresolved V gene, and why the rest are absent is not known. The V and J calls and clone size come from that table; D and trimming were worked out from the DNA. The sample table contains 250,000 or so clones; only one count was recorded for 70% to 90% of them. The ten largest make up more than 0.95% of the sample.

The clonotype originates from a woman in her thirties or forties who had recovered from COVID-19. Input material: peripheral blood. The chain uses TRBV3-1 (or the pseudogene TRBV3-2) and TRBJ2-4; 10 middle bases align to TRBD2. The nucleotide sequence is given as TGTGCCAGCAGCCAAGACATTGGGGCTAGCGGGAGCGTTCAGTACTTC. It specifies CASSQDIGASGSVQYF.